This T cell receptor beta chain stems from a study of STAT3 mutations in large granular lymphocyte leukemia. Across the whole study: Canonical activating STAT3 mutations were detected in roughly half of the longitudinally sequenced T-LGLL patients. More than half of T-LGLL patients received immunosuppressive therapy. Study-wide findings and caveats: Every T-LGLL patient had at least one immunodominant TCRbeta clonotype. Some patients had persisting codominant clonotypes that could mask small clones.

Germline V gives CDR1 SGHRS, CDR2 YFSETQ. V was shortened by 1 base and J by 1 base, with 8 bases between the two germline ends. The CDR3 consists of 14 residues. This clone has a single count. Its cognate antigen is unknown. Assay used: immunoSEQ multiplex PCR; TCRdb lists only in-frame clones, some missing. This table holds some 28,000 clones, about 74% found once. V usage is TRBV5-1 and J usage is TRBJ1-1; no clear D. The sequencing input was peripheral blood mononuclear cells. The clonotype comes from a woman in her forties or fifties with T-cell large granular lymphocyte leukemia. Some clones in this sample may be carry-over from other donors' samples. The chain's CDR3 is CASSLSAANTEAFF. Written as DNA, the CDR3 is TGCGCCAGCAGCTTGTCTGCAGCGAACACTGAAGCTTTCTTT.